This T cell receptor beta chain was observed in a study of T cells in Graves' hyperthyroidism and ophthalmopathy. Study-level information: Prior to any treatment, at the point of initial diagnosis, peripheral blood was collected.

General observations from the study: Prediction of ophthalmopathy progression came a median around 6 months pre-onset.

The CDR3 is made up of 12 amino acids. The V gene lost 3 bases and the J gene lost 5 bases, with 5 bases spanning the gap. Germline CDR1 reads MNHNS; CDR2 reads SASEGT. A note on this clonotype: The antigen is undetermined.

The investigators amplified TCR beta CDR3 regions from RNA transcripts. An initial round of RT-PCR targeting the TCR CDR3 relied on the HTBI primer set. TCRdb reprocessed the multiplex PCR reads via MiXCR and lists one record per CDR3 protein. The sample holds a few hundred thousand distinct CDR3 sequences, about a sixth seen once. The chain combines TRBV6-1 with TRBJ1-5; D not certain. The TCR sequence derives from a middle-aged woman with Graves' ophthalmopathy. Sequencing used blood. The chain's CDR3 is CASSDPDQPQHF. For the CDR3, the DNA is TGTGCCAGCAGTGACCCCGATCAGCCCCAGCATTTT.